This entry concerns a single T cell receptor beta chain. The CDR3 length is 13 residues. V lost 5 bases and J 8 bases, leaving 13 bases between the germline ends. CDR1 MRHNA and CDR2 SNTAGT come from the germline V gene. The sample originates from a study of B cell selection in AIRE deficiency. Sorted regulatory T cells were CD4-positive, CD25-high and CD127-low or negative. Sequencing used immunoSEQ multiplex PCR; TCRdb keeps in-frame clones, though not all of them. Seen here are 20,000 to 25,000 clones, around 93% observed once, and the top ten hold 2%. This clonotype was obtained from a human donor with AIRE deficiency. V usage is TRBV6-4 and J usage is TRBJ2-1; D not resolved. Material for sequencing was Tregs sorted from PBMCs. CDR3 amino acids: CASSPGVTYEQFF. CDR3 coding DNA: TGTGCCAGCAGTCCTGGCGTGACCTATGAGCAGTTCTTC.